This TCR beta chain was sequenced in a study of blood T cell repertoires in COVID-19. The V and J ends lost 0 bases and 5 bases respectively, with 7 bases between them. From germline, CDR1 is GTSNPN and CDR2 SVGIG (reference sequence). The CDR3 sequence is 13 residues long. Produced via immunoSEQ multiplex PCR; TCRdb's table is partial and in-frame only. The sample consists of hundreds of thousands of clones, 85% of them appearing once. The specimen was peripheral blood. The chain recombines TRBV30 with TRBJ1-4; D uncertain. The TCR was taken from a human donor in a cohort sampled during active COVID-19. The CDR3 DNA reads as TGTGCCTGGAGTGTACGGTTCAATGAAAAACTGTTTTTT. The encoded protein is CAWSVRFNEKLFF.